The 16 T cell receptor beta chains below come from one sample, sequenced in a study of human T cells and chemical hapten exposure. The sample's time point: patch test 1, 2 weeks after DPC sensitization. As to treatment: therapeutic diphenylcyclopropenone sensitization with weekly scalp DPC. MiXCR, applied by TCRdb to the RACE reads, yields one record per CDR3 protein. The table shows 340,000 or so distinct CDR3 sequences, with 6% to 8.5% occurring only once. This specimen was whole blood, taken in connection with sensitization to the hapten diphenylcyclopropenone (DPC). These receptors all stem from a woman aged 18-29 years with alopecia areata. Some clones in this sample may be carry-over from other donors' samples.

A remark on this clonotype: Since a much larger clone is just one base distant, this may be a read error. CDR3 amino acids: CAISDFNEQFF. CDR3 bases: TGTGCCATCAGTGATTTTAATGAGCAGTTCTTC. The chain has TRBV10-3 and TRBJ2-1; no clear D. CDR3 length equals 11 residues. Germline V gene lookup returns CDR1 ENHRY and CDR2 SYGVKD. The ends were cut back, 3 bases at V and 7 bases at J, with 4 bases in the middle.

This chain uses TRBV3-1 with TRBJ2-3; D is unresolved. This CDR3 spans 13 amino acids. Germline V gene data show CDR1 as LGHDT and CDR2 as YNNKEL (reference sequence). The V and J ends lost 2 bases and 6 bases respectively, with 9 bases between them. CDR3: CASSQNSGDTQYF. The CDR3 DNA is TGTGCCAGCAGCCAAAACTCTGGGGATACGCAGTATTTT.

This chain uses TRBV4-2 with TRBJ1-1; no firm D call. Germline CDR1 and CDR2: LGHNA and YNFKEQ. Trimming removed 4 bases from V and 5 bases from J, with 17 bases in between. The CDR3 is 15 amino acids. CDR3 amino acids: CASSPTGEGTTEAFF. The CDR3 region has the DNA TGTGCCAGCAGCCCCACTGGGGAGGGTACAACTGAAGCTTTCTTT.

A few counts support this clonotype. The CDR3 here is CASGTTFRGPRSPLHF. In nucleotides, the CDR3 is TGTGCCAGCGGCACGACTTTTAGGGGCCCTCGGTCACCCCTCCACTTT. The chain is built from TRBV6-6 and TRBJ1-6; tentative D call: TRBD1 (5 bases). The CDR3 spans 16 residues. Germline values: CDR1 MNHNY, CDR2 SVGAGI (reference sequence). The V end lost 8 bases, the J end lost 10 bases, and 24 bases lay between the germline ends.

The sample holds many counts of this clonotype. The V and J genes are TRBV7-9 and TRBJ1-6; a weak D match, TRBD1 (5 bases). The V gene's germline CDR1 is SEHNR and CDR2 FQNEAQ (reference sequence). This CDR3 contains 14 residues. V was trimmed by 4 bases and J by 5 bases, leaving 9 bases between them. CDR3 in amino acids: CASSSQGNNSPLHF. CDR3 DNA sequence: TGTGCCAGCAGCTCCCAGGGAAATAATTCACCCCTCCACTTT.

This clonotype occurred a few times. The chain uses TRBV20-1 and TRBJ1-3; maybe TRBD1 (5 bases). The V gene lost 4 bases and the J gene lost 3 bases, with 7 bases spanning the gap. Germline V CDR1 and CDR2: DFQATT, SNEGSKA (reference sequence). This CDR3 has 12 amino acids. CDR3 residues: CSAKGSGNTIYF. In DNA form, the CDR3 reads TGCAGTGCTAAGGGGAGTGGAAACACCATATATTTT.

The CDR3, as DNA: TGTGCCAGTCAGGGGACTGAAGCTTTCTTT. Translation: CASQGTEAFF. The chain employs TRBV7-9 and TRBJ1-1; weak D call: TRBD1 (6 bases). In germline, CDR1 is SEHNR, CDR2 FQNEAQ (reference sequence). CDR3 length: 10 amino acids. V lost 9 bases, J lost 5 bases, and 7 bases lay in between.

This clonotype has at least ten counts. The CDR3 region is CSAPRFSTDTQYF. CDR3 in DNA: TGCAGTGCTCCCCGATTTAGCACAGATACGCAGTATTTT. The chain recombines TRBV20-1 with TRBJ2-3; D gene uncertain. This CDR3 comprises 13 residues. Germline V lookup: CDR1 DFQATT, CDR2 SNEGSKA (reference sequence). With 5 bases removed from V and 0 bases from J, the gap between germline ends came to 9 bases.

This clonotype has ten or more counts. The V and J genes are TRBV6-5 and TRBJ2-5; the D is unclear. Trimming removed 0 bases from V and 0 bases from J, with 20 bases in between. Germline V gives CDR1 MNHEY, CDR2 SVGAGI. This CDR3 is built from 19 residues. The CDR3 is CASSYSISRGPSYQETQYF. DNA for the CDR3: TGTGCCAGCAGTTACTCGATTTCCCGAGGACCTTCGTACCAAGAGACCCAGTACTTC.

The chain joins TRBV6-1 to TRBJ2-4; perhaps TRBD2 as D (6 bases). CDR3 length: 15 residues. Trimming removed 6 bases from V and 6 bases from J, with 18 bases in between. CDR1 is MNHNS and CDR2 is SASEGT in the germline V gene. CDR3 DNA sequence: TGTGCCAGCAGGGCCGGGACTGAGAAGAGAAACATTCAGTACTTC. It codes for CASRAGTEKRNIQYF.

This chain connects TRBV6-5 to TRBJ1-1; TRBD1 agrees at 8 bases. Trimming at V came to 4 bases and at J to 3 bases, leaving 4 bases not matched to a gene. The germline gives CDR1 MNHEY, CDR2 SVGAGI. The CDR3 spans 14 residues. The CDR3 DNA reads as TGTGCCAGCAGTTCACAGGGGGTAGACACTGAAGCTTTCTTT. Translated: CASSSQGVDTEAFF.

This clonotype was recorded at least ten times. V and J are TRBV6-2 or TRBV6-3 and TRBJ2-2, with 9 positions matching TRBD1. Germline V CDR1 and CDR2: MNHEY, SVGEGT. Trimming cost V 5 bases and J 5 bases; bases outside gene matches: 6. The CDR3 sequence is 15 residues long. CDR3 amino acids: CASSPRTGATGELFF. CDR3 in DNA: TGTGCCAGCAGTCCGCGGACAGGGGCTACCGGGGAGCTGTTTTTT.

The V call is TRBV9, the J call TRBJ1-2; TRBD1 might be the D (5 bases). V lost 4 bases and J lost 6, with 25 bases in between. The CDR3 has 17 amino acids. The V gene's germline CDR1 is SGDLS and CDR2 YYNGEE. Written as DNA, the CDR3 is TGTGCCAGCAGCTTCGGGACTTATACCCCCGGGGAGGATGGCTACACCTTC. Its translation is CASSFGTYTPGEDGYTF.

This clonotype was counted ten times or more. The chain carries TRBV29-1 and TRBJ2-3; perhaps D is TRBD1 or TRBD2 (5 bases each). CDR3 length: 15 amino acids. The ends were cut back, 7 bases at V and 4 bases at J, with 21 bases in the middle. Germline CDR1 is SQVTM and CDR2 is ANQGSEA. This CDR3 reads CSELGPRLEADTQYF. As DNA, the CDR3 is TGCAGCGAATTGGGACCTCGATTAGAAGCAGATACGCAGTATTTT.

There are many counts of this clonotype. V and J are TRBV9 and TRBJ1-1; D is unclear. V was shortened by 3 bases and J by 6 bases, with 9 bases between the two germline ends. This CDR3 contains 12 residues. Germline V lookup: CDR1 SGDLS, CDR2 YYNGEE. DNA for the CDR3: TGTGCCAGCAGCGGGGGAGCTCCTGAAGCTTTCTTT. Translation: CASSGGAPEAFF.

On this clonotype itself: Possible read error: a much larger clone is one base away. CDR3 amino acids: CASSEEQPNTEAFF. The CDR3 region has the DNA TGCGCCAGCAGCGAGGAACAGCCGAACACTGAAGCTTTCTTT. The gene calls are TRBV5-1 and TRBJ1-1; no firm D call. V was shortened by 4 bases and J by 1 base, with 11 bases between the two germline ends. The CDR3 has 14 residues. In germline, CDR1 is SGHRS, CDR2 YFSETQ.